This T cell receptor (beta chain) was identified in a study of memory CD4+ T cells and cytomegalovirus serostatus. Single viable CD3+CD4+CD8-CD45RO+ cells were sorted as the memory CD4+ T cells. After thawing, CD4+ T cells were positively selected. General study points: Each of approximately 69 CMV-associated TCRbeta sequences occurred in one to five individuals.

This CDR3 comprises 14 residues. The germline V gene has CDR1 SNHLY and CDR2 FYNNEI. Between the trimmed V and J ends, which lost 8 bases and 0 bases, there was a span of 12 bases. This table comes from immunoSEQ multiplex PCR, and its TCRdb copy is limited to in-frame clones, with some not included. This sample has 40,000 to 50,000 clones; just under 80% occur once, and the top ten carry 0.94%. To note about this clone: Its antigen remains unknown.

Specimen: memory CD4+ T cells from blood. The sequence came from an adult in good health and CMV-seronegative. This chain uses TRBV2 with TRBJ2-3; possible D gene TRBD2, 7 bases. In nucleotides, the CDR3 is TGTGCCAGCTGGCGGGGGCTTAGCACAGATACGCAGTATTTT. This gives the protein CASWRGLSTDTQYF.